This T cell receptor (beta chain) was found in a study of yellow fever vaccine responses in identical twins. Study-wide results and limits: Twins' vaccine T cell responses were reported to seem partly convergent and partly personalized.

V was clipped by 4 bases and J by 0 bases; unmatched bases: 14. The germline gives CDR1 DFQATT, CDR2 SNEGSKA (reference sequence). The CDR3 runs to 17 residues. A single record per CDR3 protein comes from TCRdb applying MiXCR to the RT-PCR reads. The sample holds approximately 13,000 distinct CDR3 sequences, 84% seen once. With respect to this clonotype: Its antigen remains unidentified.

The sample in question was T cells from blood (PBMCs), unsorted or a sorted subset (not recorded which), obtained before or after yellow fever vaccination (not recorded which). The rearrangement links TRBV20-1 to TRBJ2-5; the match to TRBD2 covers 7 bases. The TCR sequence derives from a woman aged 18-29 years who received the yellow fever vaccine. CDR3 in amino acids: CSATGLVGKEYQETQYF. In nucleotides, the CDR3 is TGCAGTGCTACCGGACTAGTTGGCAAAGAGTACCAAGAGACCCAGTACTTC.